A single sample is the source of the 27 T cell receptor beta chains below, sequenced in a study of T cells expressing NK-cell markers. TCRdb reprocessed the 5' RACE reads and stores each CDR3 protein as one record, lacking DNA. This repertoire includes around 280,000 distinct CDR3 sequences. Material for sequencing was blood T cells: a sorted CD56 or NKG2C T cell subset, CD4+ or CD8+ T cells, or bulk PBMC T cells (not recorded which). Receptors originate from a man aged 18 to 29 in good health.

The chain couples TRBV30 to TRBJ2-1. CDR1 is GTSNPN and CDR2 is SVGIG in the germline V gene (reference sequence). CDR3 length: 12 amino acids. The CDR3 sequence: CAWSHRGDEQFF.

The CDR3 sequence is CSADRGGNEQFF. The chain employs TRBV20-1 and TRBJ2-1; the TCRdb call, TRBD1, lacks DNA for checking. This CDR3 is 12 amino acids long. CDR1 is DFQATT, CDR2 SNEGSKA, per germline (reference sequence).

The rearrangement joins TRBV4-3 to TRBJ2-1. Per germline, CDR1 LGHNA and CDR2 YSLEER. The CDR3 contains 15 residues. CDR3 protein: CASSQDPSGINEQFF.

CDR3 amino acids: CASSPGTSYEQYF. The chain joins TRBV18 to TRBJ2-7; the D call from TCRdb, TRBD2, cannot be confirmed without DNA. The CDR3 runs to 13 residues. Germline CDR1 and CDR2: KGHSH and LQKENI.

This rearrangement joins TRBV2 to TRBJ2-7; no DNA is available, so the TRBD1 call from TCRdb remains unchecked. The CDR3 is made up of 15 amino acids. Germline V CDR1 and CDR2: SNHLY, FYNNEI. The CDR3 reads CASRPGTGKVGFRYF.

The chain has TRBV7-2 and TRBJ1-3; as DNA is missing, the TRBD1 call by TCRdb cannot be tested. CDR1 is SGHTA and CDR2 is FQGNSA in the germline V gene. CDR3 length equals 14 residues. CDR3 sequence: CASSVRTSGNTIYF. The full variable domain, rest sourced from reference TRBV7-2 and TRBJ1-3, is GAGVSQSPSNKVTEKGKDVELRCDPISGHTALYWYRQSLGQGLEFLIYFQGNSAPDKSGLPSDRFSAERTGGSVSTLTIQRTQQEDSAVYLCASSVRTSGNTIYFGEGSWLTVV.

This chain links TRBV7-6 with TRBJ2-3; lacking DNA, the TRBD2 call made by TCRdb goes unchecked. Germline values: CDR1 SGHVS, CDR2 FNYEAQ. This CDR3 has 15 residues. The CDR3: CASSLGLAATDTQYF.

CDR3 loop: CASSLSTGVEQYF. The chain uses TRBV7-2 and TRBJ2-7. Germline V gene sequence: CDR1 SGHTA, CDR2 FQGNSA. This CDR3 comprises 13 residues.

V usage is TRBV7-9 and J usage is TRBJ1-1; the D gene TCRdb calls, TRBD1, cannot be checked with no DNA. The germline V gene encodes CDR1 SEHNR and CDR2 FQNEAQ (reference sequence). The CDR3 spans 15 residues. The CDR3 reads CASSLSDRGNTEAFF. Filled out from reference TRBV7-9 and TRBJ1-1, the complete variable domain reads DTGVSQNPRHKITKRGQNVTFRCDPISEHNRLYWYRQTLGQGPEFLTYFQNEAQLEKSRLLSDRFSAERPKGSFSTLEIQRTEQGDSAMYLCASSLSDRGNTEAFFGQGTRLTVV.

The chain recombines TRBV18 with TRBJ2-1; TCRdb's D call of TRBD2 is untestable without DNA. The germline V gene encodes CDR1 KGHSH and CDR2 LQKENI. The CDR3 loop spans 13 amino acids. The CDR3 protein is CASSTSGNLEQFF.

The chain uses TRBV5-1 and TRBJ1-5; as DNA is missing, the TRBD1 call by TCRdb cannot be tested. From germline, CDR1 is SGHRS and CDR2 YFSETQ. This CDR3 is 14 amino acids long. The CDR3 is CASSPEGVNQPQHF.

The chain uses TRBV28 and TRBJ2-1; the D gene TCRdb calls, TRBD2, cannot be checked with no DNA. CDR3 length: 17 residues. Per the germline V gene, CDR1 is MDHEN and CDR2 is SYDVKM. The CDR3 sequence: CASTLGLAGGPHNEQFF.

The genes are TRBV20-1 and TRBJ2-4. Germline V gene sequence: CDR1 DFQATT, CDR2 SNEGSKA (reference sequence). This CDR3 spans 12 amino acids. The CDR3 sequence is CSASRAENIQYF.

This rearrangement joins TRBV20-1 to TRBJ2-3. Germline assignment: CDR1 DFQATT and CDR2 SNEGSKA (reference sequence). The CDR3 length is 15 residues. CDR3 sequence reads: CSARRRLKSTDTQYF.

This chain connects TRBV20-1 to TRBJ2-7; the D call of TRBD2 rests on TCRdb alone, since no DNA is present to check it. This CDR3 is built from 16 residues. Germline V lookup: CDR1 DFQATT, CDR2 SNEGSKA (reference sequence). The CDR3 loop is CSARGTSGRARYEQYF.

This sequence joins TRBV29-1 and TRBJ2-5; TCRdb's D call, TRBD1, is unchecked because there is no DNA. The CDR3 contains 14 residues. Germline CDR1 is SQVTM and CDR2 is ANQGSEA. CDR3 in amino acids: CSVERDRTQETQYF. Full variable domain (outside the CDR3, taken from reference TRBV29-1 and TRBJ2-5): SAVISQKPSRDICQRGTSLTIQCQVDSQVTMMFWYRQQPGQSLTLIATANQGSEATYESGFVIDKFPISRPNLTFSTLTVSNMSPEDSSIYLCSVERDRTQETQYFGPGTRLLVL.

The V gene is TRBV5-1, the J gene TRBJ2-1; without DNA, the TCRdb call of TRBD1 cannot be checked. This CDR3 is built from 15 residues. Germline V CDR1 and CDR2: SGHRS, YFSETQ. The CDR3 sequence is CATAPRDREHNEQFF.

The chain employs TRBV6-5 and TRBJ1-5; the TRBD1 assignment by TCRdb is unverifiable without DNA. CDR1 and CDR2 (germline): MNHEY, SVGAGI. This CDR3 is 11 amino acids long. This chain's CDR3 is CASSRGQPQHF.

This chain connects TRBV6-5 to TRBJ1-6. Germline CDR1 is MNHEY and CDR2 is SVGAGI. The CDR3 is 16 residues long. CDR3 amino acids: CASSYYAPGEGSPLHF.

This sequence joins TRBV7-2 and TRBJ1-2; the D call of TRBD1 rests on TCRdb alone, since no DNA is present to check it. The germline CDR1 and CDR2 sequences are SGHTA and FQGNSA. The CDR3 is 12 residues long. CDR3 amino acids: CASNRDDYGYTF. The entire variable domain, with the rest obtained from reference TRBV7-2 and TRBJ1-2, is as follows: GAGVSQSPSNKVTEKGKDVELRCDPISGHTALYWYRQSLGQGLEFLIYFQGNSAPDKSGLPSDRFSAERTGGSVSTLTIQRTQQEDSAVYLCASNRDDYGYTFGSGTRLTVV.

The gene calls are TRBV30 and TRBJ2-1. This CDR3 is built from 12 residues. Germline CDR1 and CDR2: GTSNPN and SVGIG (reference sequence). The CDR3: CAWSALVNEQFF.

This chain joins TRBV6-1 and TRBJ2-2. The CDR3 loop spans 14 amino acids. CDR1 is MNHNS, CDR2 SASEGT, per germline. The CDR3 is CASSREESTGELFF.

The chain combines TRBV30 with TRBJ2-1; TCRdb designates TRBD1, a call that cannot be tested without DNA. The CDR3 is 12 amino acids. Germline CDR1 is GTSNPN and CDR2 is SVGIG (reference sequence). This CDR3 is CAWSWWQGEQFF.

The chain joins TRBV11-3 to TRBJ2-2. This CDR3 has 12 amino acids. Germline V gene lookup returns CDR1 SGHNT and CDR2 YENEEA. The chain's CDR3 is CASRNMAGELFF.

The chain joins TRBV25-1 to TRBJ1-4. This CDR3 has 15 residues. The germline gives CDR1 MGHDK, CDR2 SYGVNS. The CDR3 spells CASSEVRSTNEKLFF.

The V gene is TRBV2, the J gene TRBJ2-1; TCRdb's D gene call, TRBD2, goes unchecked for lack of DNA. CDR1 SNHLY and CDR2 FYNNEI come from the germline V gene. The CDR3 totals 16 residues. CDR3: CASSRFLAGIGNEQFF.

The chain has TRBV7-3 and TRBJ2-2; lacking DNA, the TRBD2 call made by TCRdb goes unchecked. Germline V lookup: CDR1 SGHTA, CDR2 FQGTGA. The CDR3 is made up of 12 amino acids. CDR3: CASGRNTGELFF.